One sample yielded the 28 T cell receptor beta chains listed below, sequenced in a study of T cells after yellow fever vaccination. TCRdb processed the 5' RACE reads anew with MiXCR; each CDR3 protein has one entry. The profile shows hundreds of thousands of distinct CDR3 sequences, roughly 12% of them singletons. This sample comprised PBMCs, obtained on the day of the yellow fever booster vaccination. These receptors all stem from a man in his thirties or forties who received the YFV17D yellow fever vaccine.

The chain couples TRBV30 to TRBJ2-3, with no clear D. The germline V gene has CDR1 GTSNPN and CDR2 SVGIG (reference sequence). V shed 3 bases and J shed 0 bases, with 4 bases lying between them. The CDR3 has 12 residues. Written as DNA, the CDR3 is TGTGCCTGGAGCAGGAGCACAGATACGCAGTATTTT. It is translated as CAWSRSTDTQYF.

This sequence joins TRBV25-1 and TRBJ2-2; tentatively, D is TRBD1 (5 bases). V was shortened by 4 bases and J by 0 bases, with 21 bases between the two germline ends. The CDR3 covers 19 residues. Germline V CDR1 and CDR2: MGHDK, SYGVNS. CDR3 sequence: CASSVTRGQKNANTGELFF. As DNA, the CDR3 is TGTGCCAGCAGTGTTACCCGAGGACAAAAAAATGCGAACACCGGGGAGCTGTTTTTT.

This clonotype was observed a handful of times. The chain recombines TRBV5-1 with TRBJ2-3, with 9 bases lining up with TRBD1. The CDR3 runs to 16 residues. V shed 4 bases, J shed 1 base, and the junction held 7 bases outside the gene matches. CDR1 is SGHRS and CDR2 is YFSETQ in the germline V gene. The CDR3 DNA follows: TGCGCCAGCAGCCGCGTAGGGACAGGGCGCACAGATACGCAGTATTTT. It yields the protein CASSRVGTGRTDTQYF. The full variable domain, rest sourced from reference TRBV5-1 and TRBJ2-3, is KAGVTQTPRYLIKTRGQQVTLSCSPISGHRSVSWYQQTPGQGLQFLFEYFSETQRNKGNFPGRFSGRQFSNSRSEMNVSTLELGDSALYLCASSRVGTGRTDTQYFGPGTRLTVL.

This clonotype has ten or more counts. The chain carries TRBV5-1 and TRBJ1-5; D is uncertain. Trimming shortened V by 2 bases and J by 2 bases, and 11 bases separated the two germline ends. Germline V gives CDR1 SGHRS, CDR2 YFSETQ. CDR3 size: 15 residues. The CDR3 DNA reads as TGCGCCAGCAGCTTTAATGCCGGGGGCAATCAGCCCCAGCATTTT. Encoded protein: CASSFNAGGNQPQHF. Complete variable domain (other parts from reference TRBV5-1 and TRBJ1-5): KAGVTQTPRYLIKTRGQQVTLSCSPISGHRSVSWYQQTPGQGLQFLFEYFSETQRNKGNFPGRFSGRQFSNSRSEMNVSTLELGDSALYLCASSFNAGGNQPQHFGDGTRLSIL.

A few counts support this clonotype. This chain uses TRBV23-1 with TRBJ2-7, with a tentative D call TRBD1 (6 bases). TRBV23-1 has ORF status, its function being uncertain. CDR3 length: 15 amino acids. V lost 3 bases, J lost 2 bases, and 14 bases lay in between. CDR3 DNA: TGCGCCAGCAGTCATCCCGGGACACCGACCTACGAGCAGTACTTC. It encodes CASSHPGTPTYEQYF.

The chain has TRBV4-3 and TRBJ1-2; no clear D gene. The length of the CDR3 is 15 residues. In germline, CDR1 is LGHNA, CDR2 YSLEER. The V gene lost 1 base and the J gene lost 6 bases, with 15 bases spanning the gap. The CDR3 loop is CASSQVLLSPDGYTF. CDR3 DNA: TGCGCCAGCAGCCAAGTCTTACTCTCCCCGGATGGCTACACCTTC.

This chain connects TRBV12-3 or TRBV12-4 to TRBJ2-1, with no clear D. The V and J ends lost 5 bases and 10 bases respectively, with 12 bases between them. This CDR3 region has 12 residues. CDR3 coding DNA: TGTGCCAGCAGTCCCAGGAGTACCGAGCAGTTCTTC. The encoded protein is CASSPRSTEQFF.

The sample holds a few counts of this clonotype. The chain links TRBV6-1 to TRBJ2-7; no reliable D call. Trimming took off 7 bases at V and 3 bases at J, with 16 bases between the two ends. Looked up from germline, CDR1 is MNHNS and CDR2 is SASEGT. The CDR3 covers 14 residues. In DNA, the CDR3 is TGTGCCAGCACCCGTGCGACTGACAACTACGAGCAGTACTTC. Translated: CASTRATDNYEQYF.

The rearrangement links TRBV30 to TRBJ1-2; 7 nucleotides agree with TRBD1. Germline V CDR1 and CDR2: GTSNPN, SVGIG (reference sequence). The CDR3 spans 13 residues. J was trimmed by 3 bases and V by 1 base; bases with no gene match: 2. Written as DNA, the CDR3 is TGTGCCTGGAGTGAGCAGGGGGACTATGGCTACACCTTC. It encodes CAWSEQGDYGYTF.

Only a few counts were recorded for this clonotype. V and J are TRBV14 and TRBJ1-4, with a possible D match to TRBD1 (5 bases). Deletions cut 1 base from V and 0 bases from J, with 12 bases between. Germline-derived CDR1 and CDR2 are SGHDN and FVKESK. This CDR3 region has 17 residues. The CDR3 DNA reads TGTGCCAGCAGCCAAGGGCGGGGGAGTGCAACTAATGAAAAACTGTTTTTT. It codes for CASSQGRGSATNEKLFF. The whole variable domain, remainder taken from reference TRBV14 and TRBJ1-4, is EAGVTQFPSHSVIEKGQTVTLRCDPISGHDNLYWYRRVMGKEIKFLLHFVKESKQDESGMPNNRFLAERTGGTYSTLKVQPAELEDSGVYFCASSQGRGSATNEKLFFGSGTQLSVL.

The chain uses TRBV18 and TRBJ2-3, with TRBD2 matching over 10 bases. There are 15 residues in the CDR3. J gave up 5 bases and V 7 bases, and 9 bases lay outside the gene matches. From germline, CDR1 is KGHSH and CDR2 LQKENI. The CDR3 DNA is TGTGCCAGCTGCCGGGGGACTAGCGAGGGAGATACGCAGTATTTT. Amino acid sequence: CASCRGTSEGDTQYF.

This clonotype has more than one count but fewer than ten. V gene TRBV30 combines with J gene TRBJ2-2; D is possibly TRBD1 (5 bases). CDR1 is GTSNPN and CDR2 is SVGIG in the germline V gene (reference sequence). V dropped 0 bases and J dropped 2 bases, with 7 bases sitting between them. This CDR3 contains 14 residues. The CDR3 is CAWSVQVNTGELFF. In DNA, the CDR3 is TGTGCCTGGAGTGTACAGGTTAACACCGGGGAGCTGTTTTTT.

The chain carries TRBV10-3 and TRBJ2-1; 10 bases are a match to TRBD2. This CDR3 contains 16 residues. Germline V CDR1 and CDR2: ENHRY, SYGVKD. The J segment lost 9 bases and the V segment lost 6 bases, leaving 14 bases of the junction unmatched. The CDR3, as DNA: TGTGCCATCAGGACCCAACTAGCGGGGCCTGCCAGTGAGCAGTTCTTC. Its translation is CAIRTQLAGPASEQFF.

The CDR3 region is CASSLGPGVSYNEQFF. The CDR3 coding sequence is TGTGCCAGCAGCTTAGGTCCGGGAGTCTCCTACAATGAGCAGTTCTTC. This rearrangement joins TRBV7-2 to TRBJ2-1, with D maybe TRBD2 (6 bases). From germline, CDR1 is SGHTA and CDR2 FQGNSA. The CDR3 has 16 amino acids. Trimming left V 1 base short and J 0 bases short, with 10 bases between.

This chain links TRBV19 with TRBJ2-1, with D unclear. Germline V gene sequence: CDR1 LNHDA, CDR2 SQIVND (reference sequence). The CDR3 is 12 residues long. With 5 bases removed from V and 5 bases from J, the gap between germline ends came to 7 bases. The CDR3 is CASSWADNEQFF. CDR3 DNA sequence: TGTGCCAGTAGTTGGGCAGACAATGAGCAGTTCTTC.

This rearrangement joins TRBV20-1 to TRBJ2-2, with 9 bases aligning to TRBD2. V shed 1 base and J 7 bases; nucleotides not matched to a gene: 7. This CDR3 has 15 residues. The germline V gene encodes CDR1 DFQATT and CDR2 SNEGSKA (reference sequence). The DNA for the CDR3 is TGCAGTGCTAGAGGAGGCGGGAGGGCCAACGGGGAGCTGTTTTTT. It yields the protein CSARGGGRANGELFF.

The genes are TRBV20-1 and TRBJ2-1, with 10 bases fitting TRBD2. J lost 8 bases, V lost 8 bases, and 9 bases had no gene match. This CDR3 has 13 amino acids. Germline V lookup: CDR1 DFQATT, CDR2 SNEGSKA (reference sequence). The CDR3 reads CSPSGLAGDEQFF. CDR3 bases: TGCAGTCCCTCCGGGCTAGCGGGAGATGAGCAGTTCTTC.

The V and J genes are TRBV20-1 and TRBJ2-3; 11 nucleotides line up with TRBD1. Trimming at V came to 5 bases and at J to 6 bases, leaving 7 bases not matched to a gene. CDR3 length equals 14 residues. Germline-derived CDR1 and CDR2 are DFQATT and SNEGSKA (reference sequence). The CDR3 DNA reads as TGCAGTGCTTCCCGGGACAGGGGGGGGGATACGCAGTATTTT. It codes for CSASRDRGGDTQYF.

This clonotype occurred a few times. The chain links TRBV4-1 to TRBJ2-1, with 7 nucleotides matching TRBD2. This CDR3 is built from 16 residues. J gave up 2 bases and V 1 base, and 5 bases lay outside the gene matches. Germline loops: CDR1 MGHRA, CDR2 YSYEKL. The CDR3 spells CASSQGEREPYNEQFF. CDR3 bases: TGCGCCAGCAGCCAAGGCGAGCGGGAACCCTACAATGAGCAGTTCTTC.

J is TRBJ2-2 and V is TRBV7-2, with D uncertain. Per germline, CDR1 SGHTA and CDR2 FQGNSA. V lost 3 bases to trimming and J lost 3 bases, with 11 bases between them. The CDR3 has 15 amino acids. The CDR3 DNA sequence: TGTGCCAGCAGCTTCCAAGATCGATACACCGGGGAGCTGTTTTTT. Amino acid sequence: CASSFQDRYTGELFF.

This clonotype was counted a few times. V and J are TRBV7-8 and TRBJ2-1; the match to TRBD2 covers 15 bases. Germline V gene lookup returns CDR1 SGHVS and CDR2 FQNEAQ. CDR3 size: 16 residues. The trim removed 6 bases at V and 15 bases at J, leaving 15 bases unmatched. The CDR3 loop reads CASRDSPGTSGRSVFF. The CDR3 DNA is TGTGCCAGCAGAGATTCCCCCGGGACTAGCGGGAGGTCGGTGTTCTTC.

The chain uses TRBV29-1 and TRBJ2-7; D not certain. The CDR3 totals 13 residues. Trimming took 1 base from V and 2 from J, leaving 9 bases between them. In germline, CDR1 is SQVTM, CDR2 ANQGSEA. Written as DNA, the CDR3 is TGCAGCGTTGAAGGAGCACCTGCCTACGAGCAGTACTTC. Amino acids: CSVEGAPAYEQYF.

This chain uses TRBV12-3 or TRBV12-4 with TRBJ1-4; 7 bases agree with TRBD1. V gave up 5 bases and J gave up 3 bases; unmatched junction bases: 9. The CDR3 length is 16 residues. The CDR3 sequence is CASSHTGTASNEKLFF. CDR3 sequence (DNA): TGTGCCAGCAGTCACACCGGGACAGCTTCTAATGAAAAACTGTTTTTT.

CDR3 protein: CSASGGPPYEQYF. CDR3 in DNA: TGCAGTGCTAGTGGGGGACCCCCCTACGAGCAGTACTTC. The chain recombines TRBV20-1 with TRBJ2-7, with D perhaps given as TRBD1 or TRBD2 (5 bases each). This CDR3 is built from 13 residues. The germline V gene has CDR1 DFQATT and CDR2 SNEGSKA (reference sequence). Between the trimmed V and J ends, which lost 3 bases and 2 bases, there was a span of 11 bases.

The chain uses TRBV10-3 and TRBJ2-2, with no clear D. CDR3 length equals 14 residues. Germline assignment: CDR1 ENHRY and CDR2 SYGVKD. V lost 10 bases and J 3 bases, leaving 15 bases between the germline ends. This chain's CDR3 is CATSGSVDTGELFF. DNA for the CDR3: TGTGCCACCTCGGGCAGCGTGGACACCGGGGAGCTGTTTTTT.

The chain links TRBV5-1 to TRBJ2-5; 14 bases agree with TRBD2. After removal of 0 bases from V and 3 bases from J, the junction contained 7 bases not matched to a gene. Looked up from germline, CDR1 is SGHRS and CDR2 is YFSETQ. CDR3 length: 18 residues. The CDR3 DNA follows: TGCGCCAGCAGCTTGGCGACTAGCGGGAGGGCTAGGAAAGAGACCCAGTACTTC. Translated, it gives CASSLATSGRARKETQYF.

This clonotype was observed a few times. V is TRBV4-3 and J is TRBJ2-1; the match to TRBD2 covers 9 bases. The CDR3 has 18 residues. The J segment lost 4 bases and the V segment lost 0 bases, leaving 10 bases of the junction unmatched. From germline, CDR1 is LGHNA and CDR2 YSLEER. CDR3 in DNA: TGCGCCAGCAGCCAAGACTACGGCCTAGCGGGGTTATACAATGAGCAGTTCTTC. Amino acid sequence: CASSQDYGLAGLYNEQFF.

This clonotype showed up just a few times. J is TRBJ2-2 and V is TRBV7-2; D unclear. The CDR3 totals 14 residues. Per the germline V gene, CDR1 is SGHTA and CDR2 is FQGNSA. Trimming shortened V by 1 base and J by 5 bases, and 8 bases separated the two germline ends. CDR3 sequence: CASSLDGVTGELFF. As DNA, the CDR3 is TGTGCCAGCAGCTTAGATGGGGTAACCGGGGAGCTGTTTTTT.